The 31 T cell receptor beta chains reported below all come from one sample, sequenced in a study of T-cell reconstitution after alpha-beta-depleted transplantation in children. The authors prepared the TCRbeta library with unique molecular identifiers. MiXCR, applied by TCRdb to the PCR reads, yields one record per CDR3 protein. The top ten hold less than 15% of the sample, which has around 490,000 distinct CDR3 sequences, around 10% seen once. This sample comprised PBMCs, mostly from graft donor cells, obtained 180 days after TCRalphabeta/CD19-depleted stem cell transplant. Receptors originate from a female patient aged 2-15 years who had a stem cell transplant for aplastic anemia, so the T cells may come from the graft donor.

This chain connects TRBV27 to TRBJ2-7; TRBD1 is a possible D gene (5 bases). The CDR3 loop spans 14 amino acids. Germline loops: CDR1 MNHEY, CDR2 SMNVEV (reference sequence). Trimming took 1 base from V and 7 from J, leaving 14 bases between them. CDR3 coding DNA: TGTGCCAGCAGTTTATATATAGGGGCTGGAGAGCAGTACGTC. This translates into CASSLYIGAGEQYV.

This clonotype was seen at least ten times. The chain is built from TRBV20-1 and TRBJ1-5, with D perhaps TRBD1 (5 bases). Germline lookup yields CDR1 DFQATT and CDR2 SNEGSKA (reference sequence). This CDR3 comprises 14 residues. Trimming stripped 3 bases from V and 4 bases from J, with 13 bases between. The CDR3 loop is CSASQAGYNQPQHF. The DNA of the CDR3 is TGCAGTGCTAGTCAGGCAGGGTATAATCAGCCCCAGCATTTT.

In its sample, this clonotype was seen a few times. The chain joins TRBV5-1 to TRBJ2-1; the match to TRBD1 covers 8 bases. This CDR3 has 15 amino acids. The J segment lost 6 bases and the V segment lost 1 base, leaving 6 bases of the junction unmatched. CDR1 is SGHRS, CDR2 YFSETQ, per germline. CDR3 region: CASSLPQGAGNEQFF. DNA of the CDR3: TGCGCCAGCAGCTTGCCGCAGGGGGCAGGCAATGAGCAGTTCTTC.

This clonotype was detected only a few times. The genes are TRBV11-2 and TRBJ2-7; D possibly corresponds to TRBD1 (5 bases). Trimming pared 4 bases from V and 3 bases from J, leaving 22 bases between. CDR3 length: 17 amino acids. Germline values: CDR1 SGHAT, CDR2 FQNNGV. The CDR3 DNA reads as TGTGCCAGCAGCTCAGGGCCCGGTATGGGAAGAGGCTACGAGCAGTACGTC. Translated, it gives CASSSGPGMGRGYEQYV.

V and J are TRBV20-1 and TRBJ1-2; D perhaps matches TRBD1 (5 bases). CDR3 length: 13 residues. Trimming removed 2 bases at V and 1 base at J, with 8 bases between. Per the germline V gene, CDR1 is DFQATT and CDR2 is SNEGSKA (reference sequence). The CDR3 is CSARQGNNYGYTF. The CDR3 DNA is TGCAGTGCTAGACAGGGAAATAACTATGGCTACACCTTC.

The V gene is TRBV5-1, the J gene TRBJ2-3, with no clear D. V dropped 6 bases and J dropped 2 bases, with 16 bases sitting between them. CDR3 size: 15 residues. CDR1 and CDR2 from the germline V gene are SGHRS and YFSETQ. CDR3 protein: CASTLGIQVTDTQYF. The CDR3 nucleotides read TGCGCCAGCACGCTAGGTATCCAGGTCACAGATACGCAGTATTTT.

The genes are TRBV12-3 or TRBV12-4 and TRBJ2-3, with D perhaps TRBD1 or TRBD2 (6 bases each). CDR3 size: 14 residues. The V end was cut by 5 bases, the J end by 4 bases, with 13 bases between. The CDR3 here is CASSPRGEPDTQYF. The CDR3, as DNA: TGTGCCAGCAGTCCAAGGGGGGAGCCAGATACGCAGTATTTT.

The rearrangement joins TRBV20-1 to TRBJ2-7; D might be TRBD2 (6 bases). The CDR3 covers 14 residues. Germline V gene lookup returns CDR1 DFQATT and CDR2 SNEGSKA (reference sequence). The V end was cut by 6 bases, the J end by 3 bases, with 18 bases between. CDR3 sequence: CSALGIRRGYEQYF. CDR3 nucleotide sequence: TGCAGTGCCCTGGGGATTAGGAGGGGCTACGAGCAGTACTTC.

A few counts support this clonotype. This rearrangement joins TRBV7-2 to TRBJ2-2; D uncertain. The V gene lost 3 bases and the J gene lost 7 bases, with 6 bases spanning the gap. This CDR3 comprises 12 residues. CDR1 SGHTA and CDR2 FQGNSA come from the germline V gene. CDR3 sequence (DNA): TGTGCCAGCAGCTTTATCGGCGGGGAGCTGTTTTTT. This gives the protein CASSFIGGELFF.

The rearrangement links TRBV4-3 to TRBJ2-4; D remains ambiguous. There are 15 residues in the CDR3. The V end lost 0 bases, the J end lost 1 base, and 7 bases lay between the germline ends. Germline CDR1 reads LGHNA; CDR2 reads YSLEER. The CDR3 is CASSQEWGAKNIQYF. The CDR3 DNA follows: TGCGCCAGCAGCCAAGAGTGGGGTGCCAAAAACATTCAGTACTTC.

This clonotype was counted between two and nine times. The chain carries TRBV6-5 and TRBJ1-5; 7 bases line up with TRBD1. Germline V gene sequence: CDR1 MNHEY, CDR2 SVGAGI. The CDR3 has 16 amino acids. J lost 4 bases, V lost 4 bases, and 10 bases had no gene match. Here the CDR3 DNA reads TGTGCCAGCAGTTTGTCGGGCAGGGGGTTTAATCAGCCCCAGCATTTT. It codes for CASSLSGRGFNQPQHF.

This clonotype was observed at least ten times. CDR3 sequence (DNA): TGTGCCAGCAGGCAACTAGCGGCACAAAGGACCCAGTACTTC. Residues: CASRQLAAQRTQYF. The J gene is TRBJ2-5, the V gene TRBV28, with 8 bases aligning to TRBD2. J lost 7 bases, V lost 6 bases, and 10 bases had no gene match. Germline V gives CDR1 MDHEN, CDR2 SYDVKM. This CDR3 region has 14 residues.

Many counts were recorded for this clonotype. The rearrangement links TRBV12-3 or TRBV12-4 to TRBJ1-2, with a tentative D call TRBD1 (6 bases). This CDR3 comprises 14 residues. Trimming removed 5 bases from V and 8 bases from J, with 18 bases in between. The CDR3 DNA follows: TGTGCCAGCAGTCTCACAGGGAGGGCCGGGGGCTACACCTTC. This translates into CASSLTGRAGGYTF.

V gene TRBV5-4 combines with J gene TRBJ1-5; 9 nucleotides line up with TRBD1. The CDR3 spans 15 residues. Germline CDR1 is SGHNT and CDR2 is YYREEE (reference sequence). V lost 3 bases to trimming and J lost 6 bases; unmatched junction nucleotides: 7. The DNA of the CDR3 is TGTGCCAGCAGCTCCGGGACAGGGATCGGTCAGCCCCAGCATTTT. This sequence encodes CASSSGTGIGQPQHF.

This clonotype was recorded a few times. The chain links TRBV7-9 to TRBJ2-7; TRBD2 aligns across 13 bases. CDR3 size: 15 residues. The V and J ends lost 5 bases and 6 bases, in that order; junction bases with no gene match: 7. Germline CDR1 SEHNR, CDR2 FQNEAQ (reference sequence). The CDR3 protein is CASSDGTSGMIEQYV. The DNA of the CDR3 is TGTGCCAGCAGCGATGGGACTAGCGGGATGATCGAGCAGTACGTC.

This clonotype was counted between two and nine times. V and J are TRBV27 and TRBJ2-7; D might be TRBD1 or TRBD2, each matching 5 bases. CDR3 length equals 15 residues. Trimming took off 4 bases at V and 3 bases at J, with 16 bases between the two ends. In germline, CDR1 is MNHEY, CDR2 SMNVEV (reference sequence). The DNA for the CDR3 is TGTGCCAGCAGTTCTGGGGGTCTGATCTTCTACGAGCAGTACTTC. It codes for CASSSGGLIFYEQYF.

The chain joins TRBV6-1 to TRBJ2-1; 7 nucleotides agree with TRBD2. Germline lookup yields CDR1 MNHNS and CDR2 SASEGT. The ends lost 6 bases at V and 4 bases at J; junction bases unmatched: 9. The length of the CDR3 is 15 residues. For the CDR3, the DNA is TGTGCCAGCAGCATCAGCGGGGAATGGTACAATGAGCAGTTCTTC. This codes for CASSISGEWYNEQFF.

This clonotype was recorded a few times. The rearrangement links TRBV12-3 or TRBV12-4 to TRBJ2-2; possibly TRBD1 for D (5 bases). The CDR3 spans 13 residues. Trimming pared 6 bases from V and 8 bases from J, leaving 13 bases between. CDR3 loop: CASSRAGSGELFF. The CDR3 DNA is TGTGCCAGCAGCAGGGCCGGGTCGGGGGAGCTGTTTTTT.

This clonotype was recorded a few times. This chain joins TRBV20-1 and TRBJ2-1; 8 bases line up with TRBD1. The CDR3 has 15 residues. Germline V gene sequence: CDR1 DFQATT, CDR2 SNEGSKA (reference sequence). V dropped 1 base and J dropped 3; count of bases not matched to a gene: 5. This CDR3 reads CSARGLRGRYNEQFF. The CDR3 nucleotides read TGCAGTGCTAGAGGACTCAGGGGGCGCTACAATGAGCAGTTCTTC.

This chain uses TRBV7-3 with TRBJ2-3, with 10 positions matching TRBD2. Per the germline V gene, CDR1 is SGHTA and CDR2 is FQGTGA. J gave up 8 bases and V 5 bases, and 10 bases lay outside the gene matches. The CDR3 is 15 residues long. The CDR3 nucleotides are TGTGCCAGCAGCCCGCTAGCGGGAGTGAGTGGTACGCAGTATTTT. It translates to CASSPLAGVSGTQYF.

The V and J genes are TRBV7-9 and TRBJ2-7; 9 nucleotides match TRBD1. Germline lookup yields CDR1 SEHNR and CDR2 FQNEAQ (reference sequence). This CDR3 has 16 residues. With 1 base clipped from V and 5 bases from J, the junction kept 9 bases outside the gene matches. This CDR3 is CASSLDPGQGGNEQYF. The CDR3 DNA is TGTGCCAGCAGCTTAGACCCGGGACAGGGAGGCAACGAGCAGTACTTC.

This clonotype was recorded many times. Here the CDR3 DNA reads TGTGCCAGCAGTGCCGCACAGGGTTCCTACGAGCAGTACTTC. Translated: CASSAAQGSYEQYF. The V call is TRBV12-3 or TRBV12-4, the J call TRBJ2-7, with D perhaps TRBD1 (6 bases). The CDR3 is 14 residues long. Between the trimmed V and J ends, which lost 5 bases and 1 base, there was a span of 12 bases.

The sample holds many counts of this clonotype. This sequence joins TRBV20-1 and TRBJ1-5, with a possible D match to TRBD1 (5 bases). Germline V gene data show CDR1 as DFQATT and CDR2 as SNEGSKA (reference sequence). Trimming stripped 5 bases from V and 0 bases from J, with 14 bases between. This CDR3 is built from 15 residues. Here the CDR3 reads CSAAGRFYSNQPQHF. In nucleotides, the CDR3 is TGCAGTGCTGCGGGACGGTTTTATAGCAATCAGCCCCAGCATTTT.

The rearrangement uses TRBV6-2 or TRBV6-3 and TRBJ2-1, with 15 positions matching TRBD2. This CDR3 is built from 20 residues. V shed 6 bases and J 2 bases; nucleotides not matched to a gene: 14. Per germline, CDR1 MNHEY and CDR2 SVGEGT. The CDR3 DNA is TGTGCCAGCAGGAGGACTAGCGGGAGGGAGGTATTCCGGGCCTACAATGAGCAGTTCTTC. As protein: CASRRTSGREVFRAYNEQFF.

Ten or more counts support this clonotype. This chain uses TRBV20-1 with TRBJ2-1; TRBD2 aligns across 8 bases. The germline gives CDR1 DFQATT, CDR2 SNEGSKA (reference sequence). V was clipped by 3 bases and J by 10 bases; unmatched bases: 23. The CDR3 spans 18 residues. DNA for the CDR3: TGCAGTGCTAGCAGGACTAGCCGGAGGGTATTACTCCCCTGGGAGCAGTTCTTC. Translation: CSASRTSRRVLLPWEQFF.

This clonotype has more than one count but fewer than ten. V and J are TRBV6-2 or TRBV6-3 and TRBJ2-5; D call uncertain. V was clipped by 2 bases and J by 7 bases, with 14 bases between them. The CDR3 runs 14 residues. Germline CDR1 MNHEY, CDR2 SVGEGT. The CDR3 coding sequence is TGTGCCAGCAGTTACGTCGGAAGGAGTGCGACCCAGTACTTC. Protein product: CASSYVGRSATQYF.

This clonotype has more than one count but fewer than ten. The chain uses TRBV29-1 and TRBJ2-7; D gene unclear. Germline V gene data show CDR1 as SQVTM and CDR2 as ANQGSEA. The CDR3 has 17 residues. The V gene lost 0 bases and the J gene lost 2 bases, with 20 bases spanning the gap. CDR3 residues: CSVEDSYPPGPTYEQYF. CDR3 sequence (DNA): TGCAGCGTTGAAGACTCCTATCCCCCCGGGCCTACCTACGAGCAGTACTTC.

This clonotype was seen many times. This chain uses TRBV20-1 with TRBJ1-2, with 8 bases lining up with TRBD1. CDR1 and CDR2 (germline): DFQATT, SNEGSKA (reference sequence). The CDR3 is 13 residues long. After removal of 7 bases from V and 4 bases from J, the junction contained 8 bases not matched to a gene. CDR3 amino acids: CSGARGHLYGYTF. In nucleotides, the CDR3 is TGCAGTGGGGCCAGGGGGCATCTCTATGGCTACACCTTC.

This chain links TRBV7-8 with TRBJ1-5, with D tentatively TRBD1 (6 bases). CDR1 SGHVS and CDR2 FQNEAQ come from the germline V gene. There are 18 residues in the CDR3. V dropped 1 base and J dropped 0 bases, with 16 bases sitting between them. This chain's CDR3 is CASSLVHRTGHSNQPQHF. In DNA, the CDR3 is TGTGCCAGCAGCTTAGTCCACAGAACAGGGCATAGCAATCAGCCCCAGCATTTT.

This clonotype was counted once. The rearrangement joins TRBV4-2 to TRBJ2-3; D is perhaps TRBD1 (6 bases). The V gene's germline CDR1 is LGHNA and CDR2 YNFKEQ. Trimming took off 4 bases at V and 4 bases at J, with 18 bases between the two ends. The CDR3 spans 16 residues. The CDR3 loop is CASSPHRTGYADTQYF. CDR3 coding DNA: TGTGCCAGCAGCCCCCATAGAACAGGGTACGCAGATACGCAGTATTTT.

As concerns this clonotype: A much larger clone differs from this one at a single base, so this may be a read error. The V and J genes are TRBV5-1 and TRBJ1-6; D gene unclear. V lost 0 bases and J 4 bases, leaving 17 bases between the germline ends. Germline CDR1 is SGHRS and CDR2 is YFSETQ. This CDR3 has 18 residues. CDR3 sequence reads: CASSLELPGLFYNSPLHF. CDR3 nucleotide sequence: TGCGCCAGCAGCTTGGAATTGCCAGGACTCTTTTATAATTCACCCCTCCACTTT.